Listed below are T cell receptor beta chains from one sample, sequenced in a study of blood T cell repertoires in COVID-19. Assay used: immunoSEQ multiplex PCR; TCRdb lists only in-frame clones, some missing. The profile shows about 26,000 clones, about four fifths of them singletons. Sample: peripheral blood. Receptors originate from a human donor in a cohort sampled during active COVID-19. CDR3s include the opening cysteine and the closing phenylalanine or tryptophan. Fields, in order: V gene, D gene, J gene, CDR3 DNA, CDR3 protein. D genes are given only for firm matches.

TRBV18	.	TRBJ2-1	TGTGCCAGCTCACCAATGGGCACCCCCTACAATGAGCAGTTCTTC	CASSPMGTPYNEQFF
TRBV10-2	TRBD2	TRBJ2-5	TGCGCCAGCAGTCAGGTAGCGGGAGGGACAGAGACCCAGTACTTC	CASSQVAGGTETQYF
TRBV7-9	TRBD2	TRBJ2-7	TGTGCCAGCAGCCTGACTAGCGGGAGCTACGAGCAGTACTTC	CASSLTSGSYEQYF
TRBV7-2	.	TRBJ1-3	TGTGCCAGCAGCTTATTGGCAGGATATGGAAACACCATATATTTT	CASSLLAGYGNTIYF
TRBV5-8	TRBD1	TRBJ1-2	TGTGCCAGCAGCTTGAACCGGGACAGGCCACTCTATGGCTACACCTTC	CASSLNRDRPLYGYTF
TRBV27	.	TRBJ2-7	TGTGCCAGCAGTGCGGCGCTTTGGAGCTCCTACGAGCAGTACTTC	CASSAALWSSYEQYF
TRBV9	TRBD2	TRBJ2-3	TGTGCCAGCAGCGGGGGGGTAGCGGGAGCCGGCACAGATACGCAGTATTTT	CASSGGVAGAGTDTQYF
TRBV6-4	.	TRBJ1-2	TGTGCCAGCAGCGGGGAGTTCTTCGGGGGCTACACCTTC	CASSGEFFGGYTF
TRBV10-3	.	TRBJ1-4	TGTGCCATCAGTCAAGAGGTGGGAACTAATGAAAAACTGTTTTTT	CAISQEVGTNEKLFF
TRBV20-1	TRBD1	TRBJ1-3	TGCAGTGCTAGTACAGGGGAATCTGGAAACACCATATATTTT	CSASTGESGNTIYF